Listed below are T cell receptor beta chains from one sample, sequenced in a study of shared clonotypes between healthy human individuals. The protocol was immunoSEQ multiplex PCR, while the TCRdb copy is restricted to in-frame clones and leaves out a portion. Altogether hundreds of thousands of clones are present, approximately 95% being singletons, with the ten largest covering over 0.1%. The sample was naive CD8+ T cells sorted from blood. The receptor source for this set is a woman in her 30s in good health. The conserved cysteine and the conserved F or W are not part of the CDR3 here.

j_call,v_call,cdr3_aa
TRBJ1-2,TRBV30,AWSVRGSVYGYT
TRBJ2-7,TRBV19,ASSRRDVLEQY
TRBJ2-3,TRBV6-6,ASSYSDTDTQY
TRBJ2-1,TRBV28,ASSLKGLEVLDEQF
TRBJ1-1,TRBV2,ASGGSRTEAF
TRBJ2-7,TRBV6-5,ASSYSLGQALYEQY
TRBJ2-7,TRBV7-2,ASSFAQGSYEQY
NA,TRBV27,ASSFTGDSYEQY
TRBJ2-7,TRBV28,ASSPGTSGYEQY
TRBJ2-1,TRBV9,ASSVGGSGGNEQF
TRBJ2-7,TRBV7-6,ASSARQGAVYEQY
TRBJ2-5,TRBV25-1,ASSDSDHGRHFGETQY
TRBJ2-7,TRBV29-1,SGGTSGGYEQY
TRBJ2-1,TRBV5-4,ASSPQVGVGNEQF
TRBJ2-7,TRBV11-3,ASSLGLAVTYEQY
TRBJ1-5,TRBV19,ASSIGTGYSNQPQH
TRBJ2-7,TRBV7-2,ASSLVGGRASDEQY
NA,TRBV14,ASSARGLAYEQY
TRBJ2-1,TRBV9,ASSVRSEPPSNEQF
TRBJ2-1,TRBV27,ASSFRGGGSYNEQF
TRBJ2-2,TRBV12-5,ASGSDTGELF
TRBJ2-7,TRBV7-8,ASSLLGSGGYEQY